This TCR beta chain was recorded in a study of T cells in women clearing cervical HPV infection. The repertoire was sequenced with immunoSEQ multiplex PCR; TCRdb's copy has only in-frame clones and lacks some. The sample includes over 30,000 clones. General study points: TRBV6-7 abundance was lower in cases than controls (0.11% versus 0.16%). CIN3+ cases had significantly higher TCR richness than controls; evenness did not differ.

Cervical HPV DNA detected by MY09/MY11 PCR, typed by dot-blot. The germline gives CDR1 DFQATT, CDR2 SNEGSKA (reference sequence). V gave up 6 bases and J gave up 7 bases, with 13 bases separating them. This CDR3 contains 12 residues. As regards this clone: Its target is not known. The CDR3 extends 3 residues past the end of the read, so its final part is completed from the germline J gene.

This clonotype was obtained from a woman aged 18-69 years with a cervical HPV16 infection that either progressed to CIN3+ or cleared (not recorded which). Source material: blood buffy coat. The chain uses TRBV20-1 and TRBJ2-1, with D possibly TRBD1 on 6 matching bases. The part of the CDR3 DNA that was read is TGCAGTGCACTAGGACAGAGAAATGAG. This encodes CSALGQRNE. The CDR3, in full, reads CSALGQRNEQFF.